What follows describes a single T cell receptor (beta chain). This clonotype was seen many times. It lacks a known antigen. Per-base qualities were not stored, and no clone one base away is much larger. Libraries came from 5' RACE. Instrument on record: NextSeq 500. The TCR library protocol attached a unique molecular identifier to each TCR cDNA molecule to allow correction of PCR and sequencing errors. Regarding the original processing steps: TCR identification, UMI-based error correction and CDR3 extraction were performed with Decombinator tools. TCRs above a frequency of 2 per 1,000, corresponding to the top 1% of the tumor frequency distribution, were defined as expanded. Rényi diversity was computed with the R vegan package after subsampling each repertoire 100 times to 5,000 TCRs. CDR3 similarity networks were built from amino acid triplet string-kernel similarity, connecting CDR3s with pairwise similarity above 0.82. Starting from the raw public reads, TCRdb applied fastp trimming at Q25, assembled clones with MiXCR and retained in-frame beta chains. Under each unique CDR3 protein, matching rows form one entry showing the most common genes and DNA. V and J calls and clone size were set by TCRdb, not the authors. Present in this sample are tens of thousands of distinct CDR3 sequences, 4.5% to 5.5% of which were seen just once. The ten largest clones capture about 7% of the sample.

The data stem from a study of spatial heterogeneity in lung cancer (dated by TCRdb to between 2018 and 2021). With regard to the full study: Beta-chain transcripts were consistently detected in greater numbers than alpha-chain transcripts, which likely reflects a higher abundance of beta-chain transcripts. In the raw uncorrected reads, each unique combination of TCR and UMI appeared on average more than ten times. Nonsynonymous mutation counts, determined by whole-exome sequencing of tumor tissue, were related to features of the TCR repertoire. In non-small cell lung cancer, the study made a quantitative comparison of TCR alpha and beta repertoires among multiple tumor regions, matched nontumor lung and blood. At surgery, both alpha and beta chains were TCR-sequenced in 220 tumor regions, approximately 64 matched nontumor lung samples and a few dozen PBMC samples.

Sample time point, as interpreted from the label and publication: sample taken at primary tumor resection. Samples were obtained from approximately 77 patients with early-stage, untreated non-small cell lung cancer from the lung TRACERx cohort. TCR sequencing used whole RNA extracted from tumor and nontumor lung tissue, or from cryopreserved PBMC samples, without cell sorting. Only patients for whom sufficient RNA was available from at least two tumor regions were selected for TCR sequencing. Here is what the overall study found, with its caveats: Ubiquitous expanded tumor TCRs showed up in blood more often at tumor resection than at routine follow-up. Confirming at a functional level the hypothesis that regional TCRs recognize regional mutations was considered to require additional single-cell paired TCR alpha and beta sequencing.

The clonotype originates from a male donor with early-stage non-small cell lung cancer. The sequenced sample was PBMCs, obtained at surgery.

In nucleotides, the sequence is TGTGCCAGCAGTTCCCTGGACAGGATACCGAACACTGAAGCTTTCTTT. It is translated as CASSSLDRIPNTEAFF. The chain was built from TRBV6-2 or TRBV6-3 and TRBJ1-1; TRBD1 lines up with 7 middle nucleotides. V has 4 bases trimmed and J has 1 base trimmed; junction bases matching no gene number 9. The CDR1 and CDR2 encoded by the germline V gene are MNHEY and SVGEGT. The CDR3 contains 16 residues, cysteine and phenylalanine counted. Of all the DNA, just the CDR3 is kept, 48 bases in frame from base 1.